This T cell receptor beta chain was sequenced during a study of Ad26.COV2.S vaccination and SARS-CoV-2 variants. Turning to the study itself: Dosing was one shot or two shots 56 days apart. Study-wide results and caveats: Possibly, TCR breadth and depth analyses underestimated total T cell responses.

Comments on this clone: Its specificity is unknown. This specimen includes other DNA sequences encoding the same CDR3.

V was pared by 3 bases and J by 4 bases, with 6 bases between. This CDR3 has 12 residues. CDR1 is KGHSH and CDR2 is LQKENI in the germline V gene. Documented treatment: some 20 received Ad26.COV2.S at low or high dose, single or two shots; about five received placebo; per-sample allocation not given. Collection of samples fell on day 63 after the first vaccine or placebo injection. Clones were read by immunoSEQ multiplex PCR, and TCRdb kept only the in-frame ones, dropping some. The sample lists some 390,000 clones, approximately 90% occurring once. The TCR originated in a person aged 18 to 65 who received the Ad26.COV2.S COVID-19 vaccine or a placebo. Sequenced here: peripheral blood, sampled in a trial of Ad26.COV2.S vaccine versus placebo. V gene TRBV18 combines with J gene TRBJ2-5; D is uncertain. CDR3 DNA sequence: TGTGCCAGCTCACCGCTGGGAGAGACCCAGTACTTC. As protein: CASSPLGETQYF. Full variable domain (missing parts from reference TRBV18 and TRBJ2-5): NAGVMQNPRHLVRRRGQEARLRCSPMKGHSHVYWYRQLPEEGLKFMVYLQKENIIDESGMPKERFSAEFPKEGPSILRIQQVVRGDSAAYFCASSPLGETQYFGPGTRLLVL.